This T cell receptor (beta chain) was identified during a study of identical twins. Study-level results: Insertions were reduced in abundant cord blood beta clonotypes but not in memory repertoires.

Template switching, a step in the protocol, added a universal primer site, and cDNA carried unique molecular identifiers. One entry per CDR3 protein, called by TCRdb with MiXCR from the 5' RACE reads. The sample contains 500,000 to 550,000 distinct CDR3 sequences, around 24% of which appear only once. With respect to this clonotype: The antigen remains unidentified.

In addition, the sample was reused for a study of yellow fever vaccine responses in identical twins.

The sequence derives from a woman between 18 and 29 years old in good health. The sample was CD4+ T cells sorted from blood.

Here the CDR3 reads CSVGGRYGEQFF. The DNA of the CDR3 is TGCAGCGTTGGCGGGAGGTACGGTGAGCAGTTCTTC. The V and J genes are TRBV29-1 and TRBJ2-1; 8 positions match TRBD2. Per germline, CDR1 SQVTM and CDR2 ANQGSEA. The CDR3 covers 12 residues. The J segment lost 9 bases and the V segment lost 4 bases, leaving 5 bases of the junction unmatched.